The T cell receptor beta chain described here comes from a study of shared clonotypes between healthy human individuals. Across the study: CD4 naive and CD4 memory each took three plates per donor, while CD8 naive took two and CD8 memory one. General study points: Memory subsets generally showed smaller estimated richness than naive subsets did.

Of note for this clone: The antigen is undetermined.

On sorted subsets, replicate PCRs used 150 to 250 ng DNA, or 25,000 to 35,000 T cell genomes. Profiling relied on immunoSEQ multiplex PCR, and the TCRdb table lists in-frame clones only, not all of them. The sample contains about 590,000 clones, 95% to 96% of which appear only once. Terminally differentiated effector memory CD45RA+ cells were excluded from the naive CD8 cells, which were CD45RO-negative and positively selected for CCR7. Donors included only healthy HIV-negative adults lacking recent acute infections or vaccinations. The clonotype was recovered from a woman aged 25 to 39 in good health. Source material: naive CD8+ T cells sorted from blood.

The DNA for the CDR3 is TGTGCCAGCGGGCATTTAGAATGGGTCTCCGAAGGGGGTGAAAAACTGTTTTTT. This encodes CASGHLEWVSEGGEKLFF. The chain combines TRBV28 with TRBJ1-4; a possible D gene is TRBD1 (6 bases). Per the germline V gene, CDR1 is MDHEN and CDR2 is SYDVKM. V lost 8 bases and J 7 bases, leaving 29 bases between the germline ends. The CDR3 has 18 amino acids. The full variable domain, rest sourced from reference TRBV28 and TRBJ1-4, is DVKVTQSSRYLVKRTGEKVFLECVQDMDHENMFWYRQDPGLGLRLIYFSYDVKMKEKGDIPEGYSVSREKKERFSLILESASTNQTSMYLCASGHLEWVSEGGEKLFFGSGTQLSVL.